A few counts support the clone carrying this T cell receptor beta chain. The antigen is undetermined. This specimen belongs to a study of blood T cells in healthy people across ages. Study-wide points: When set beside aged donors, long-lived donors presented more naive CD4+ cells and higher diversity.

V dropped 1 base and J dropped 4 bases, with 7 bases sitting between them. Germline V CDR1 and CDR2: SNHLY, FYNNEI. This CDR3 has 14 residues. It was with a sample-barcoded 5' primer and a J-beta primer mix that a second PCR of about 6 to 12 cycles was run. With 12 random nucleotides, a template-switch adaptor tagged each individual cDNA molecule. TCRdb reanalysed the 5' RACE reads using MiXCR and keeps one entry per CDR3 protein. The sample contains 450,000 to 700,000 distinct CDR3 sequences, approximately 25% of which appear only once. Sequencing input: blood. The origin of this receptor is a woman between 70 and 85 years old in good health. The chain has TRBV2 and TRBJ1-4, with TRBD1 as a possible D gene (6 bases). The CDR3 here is CASSEDRVNEKLFF. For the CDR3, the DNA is TGTGCCAGCAGTGAAGACAGGGTTAATGAAAAACTGTTTTTT.